These 32 T cell receptor beta chains originate from one sample sequenced in a study of blood T cells in healthy people across ages. With a J-beta primer mix and a sample-barcoded 5' primer, a second PCR ran about 7 to 12 cycles. TCRdb re-called the 5' RACE reads with MiXCR, one entry per CDR3 protein. The repertoire holds 600,000 to 850,000 distinct CDR3 sequences, with around a quarter as singletons. These same records also appear under a second study, on T cells of mothers and their children.

Sequencing was carried out using blood. All receptors derive from a boy aged 5-17 years in good health.

Only a few counts were recorded for this clonotype. The V call is TRBV29-1, the J call TRBJ2-6; 7 nucleotides agree with TRBD1. CDR1 and CDR2 (germline): SQVTM, ANQGSEA. The CDR3 extends over 14 amino acids. The ends lost 6 bases at V and 0 bases at J; junction bases unmatched: 2. CDR3 coding DNA: TGCAGCGTAGACAGGGTCTCTGGGGCCAACGTCCTGACTTTC. Protein sequence: CSVDRVSGANVLTF.

This clonotype came up a few times. The rearrangement uses TRBV5-1 and TRBJ1-1; D remains ambiguous. The V gene's germline CDR1 is SGHRS and CDR2 YFSETQ. The CDR3 is 14 residues long. V was shortened by 0 bases and J by 7 bases, with 13 bases between the two germline ends. CDR3 residues: CASSLELAENEAFF. The CDR3 region has the DNA TGCGCCAGCAGCTTGGAGTTGGCGGAAAATGAAGCTTTCTTT.

This rearrangement joins TRBV14 to TRBJ1-2; D perhaps matches TRBD1 (6 bases). Trimming left V 4 bases short and J 4 bases short, with 13 bases between. The CDR3 spans 14 residues. CDR1 and CDR2 (germline): SGHDN, FVKESK. The CDR3 nucleotides are TGTGCCAGCAGCCCAGCGGGGGGCGCCTATGGCTACACCTTC. It translates to CASSPAGGAYGYTF.

Only a few counts were recorded for this clonotype. The chain carries TRBV5-5 and TRBJ1-5; possible D gene TRBD1, 5 bases. V lost 0 bases to trimming and J lost 3 bases, with 10 bases between them. The CDR3 has 15 amino acids. CDR1 and CDR2 (germline): SGHKS, YYEKEE (reference sequence). CDR3 bases: TGTGCCAGCAGCTTGGCGTTCGGGACCAATCAGCCCCAGCATTTT. As protein: CASSLAFGTNQPQHF.

This clonotype was observed many times. The chain employs TRBV28 and TRBJ2-5, with D perhaps matching TRBD1 (6 bases). With 6 bases removed from V and 2 bases from J, the gap between germline ends came to 13 bases. The CDR3 spans 14 residues. Looked up from germline, CDR1 is MDHEN and CDR2 is SYDVKM. The CDR3 here is CASSSRTGQETQYF. The CDR3 DNA is TGTGCCAGCAGCTCCCGTACAGGGCAAGAGACCCAGTACTTC.

This clonotype has just a few counts. V and J are TRBV6-1 and TRBJ2-5; D gene uncertain. V was clipped by 4 bases and J by 2 bases, with 14 bases between them. This CDR3 has 15 amino acids. From germline, CDR1 is MNHNS and CDR2 SASEGT. CDR3 DNA sequence: TGTGCCAGCAGTGTGTTAGGGTATGGACAAGAGACCCAGTACTTC. Protein: CASSVLGYGQETQYF.

The chain combines TRBV5-1 with TRBJ2-5; tentative D call: TRBD1 (6 bases). The CDR3 length is 17 residues. Germline values: CDR1 SGHRS, CDR2 YFSETQ. Trimming stripped 4 bases from V and 5 bases from J, with 24 bases between. The CDR3 DNA follows: TGCGCCAGCAGCACTTGGACAGTCGGAATTGTCGAGGAGACCCAGTACTTC. The encoded protein is CASSTWTVGIVEETQYF.

This clonotype was observed a handful of times. Compared with germline, one end of the junction differs, possibly owing to a read error. The rearrangement uses TRBV28 and TRBJ2-1; 11 bases map to TRBD2. Per germline, CDR1 MDHEN and CDR2 SYDVKM. There are 16 residues in the CDR3. In nucleotides, the CDR3 is TGTGCCAGCAGTTTTACCTCTAGCGGGAGGAGCGATGAGCGGTTCTTC. This encodes CASSFTSSGRSDERFF.

This clonotype was detected only a few times. The chain has TRBV7-9 and TRBJ2-2, with TRBD2 matching over 7 bases. Germline V gene data show CDR1 as SEHNR and CDR2 as FQNEAQ (reference sequence). The CDR3 contains 17 residues. Trimming took 5 bases from V and 1 from J; bases not matched to a gene: 10. The CDR3 reads CASSPPAGVGNTGELFF. For the CDR3, the DNA is TGTGCCAGCAGCCCCCCGGCGGGAGTGGGGAACACCGGGGAGCTGTTTTTT.

The V call is TRBV5-5, the J call TRBJ2-1; TRBD2 matches 8 bases. The germline gives CDR1 SGHKS, CDR2 YYEKEE (reference sequence). The CDR3 length is 15 residues. V lost 0 bases and J lost 8; bases outside the gene matches: 7. The CDR3 coding sequence is TGTGCCAGCAGCTTGGATACGGGGGGGATCGATGAGCAGTTCTTC. Translating it yields CASSLDTGGIDEQFF. Filled out from reference TRBV5-5 and TRBJ2-1, the complete variable domain reads DAGVTQSPTHLIKTRGQQVTLRCSPISGHKSVSWYQQVLGQGPQFIFQYYEKEERGRGNFPDRFSARQFPNYSSELNVNALLLGDSALYLCASSLDTGGIDEQFFGPGTRLTVL.

This clonotype was seen a few times. The V and J genes are TRBV5-6 and TRBJ2-3; 7 bases match TRBD2. The CDR3 is 14 amino acids. Germline CDR1 and CDR2: SGHDT and YYEEEE. The V and J ends lost 6 bases and 2 bases, in that order; junction bases with no gene match: 6. This CDR3 reads CASNPSGVTDTQYF. The CDR3, as DNA: TGTGCCAGCAACCCCAGCGGGGTCACAGATACGCAGTATTTT.

A remark on this clonotype: Germline and junction disagree at one end, which may indicate a read error. The chain recombines TRBV7-2 with TRBJ2-7; D remains ambiguous. The germline CDR1 and CDR2 sequences are SGHTA and FQGNSA. This CDR3 comprises 12 residues. CDR3 in DNA: TGTGCCGGCAGCTTTGGGTCGGGCGAGCAGTACTTC. Protein: CAGSFGSGEQYF. The full variable domain, its missing parts supplied by reference TRBV7-2 and TRBJ2-7, is GAGVSQSPSNKVTEKGKDVELRCDPISGHTALYWYRQSLGQGLEFLIYFQGNSAPDKSGLPSDRFSAERTGGSVSTLTIQRTQQEDSAVYLCAGSFGSGEQYFGPGTRLTVT.

V usage is TRBV20-1 and J usage is TRBJ2-4, with 12 bases fitting TRBD2. Germline CDR1 and CDR2: DFQATT and SNEGSKA (reference sequence). The length of the CDR3 is 14 residues. The junction had 5 bases not matched to a gene; V was cut back by 3 bases and J by 8 bases. For the CDR3, the DNA is TGCAGTGCTAGGAGGGGACTAGCGGGTGACATTCAGTACTTC. The encoded protein is CSARRGLAGDIQYF.

This clonotype has only a few counts. The CDR3 region is CASSVEGGNEQFF. CDR3 nucleotide sequence: TGTGCCAGCAGCGTAGAGGGGGGCAATGAGCAGTTCTTC. The V and J genes are TRBV9 and TRBJ2-1; TRBD1 or TRBD2 may be the D gene (6 bases each). CDR1 and CDR2 from the germline V gene are SGDLS and YYNGEE. The V end was cut by 0 bases, the J end by 6 bases, with 7 bases between. The CDR3 runs to 13 residues.

This chain joins TRBV12-5 and TRBJ1-2; TRBD1 is a possible D gene (6 bases). The germline V gene has CDR1 LGHNT and CDR2 FRNRAP. Trimming cost V 10 bases and J 4 bases, with 19 bases left between them. CDR3 length equals 14 residues. In nucleotides, the CDR3 is TGTGCTACCTCCCTATCTGGGGGGCTCTATGGCTACACCTTC. Translating it yields CATSLSGGLYGYTF.

This clonotype was found a few times. The genes are TRBV7-9 and TRBJ2-5; a weak D match, TRBD1 (6 bases). Germline lookup yields CDR1 SEHNR and CDR2 FQNEAQ (reference sequence). Trimming shortened V by 7 bases and J by 2 bases, and 11 bases separated the two germline ends. CDR3 length: 13 residues. The DNA for the CDR3 is TGTGCCAGCATTTTTCAGGGGCAAGAGACCCAGTACTTC. Translating gives CASIFQGQETQYF.

This clonotype was picked up a small number of times. The genes are TRBV7-9 and TRBJ2-1; 13 nucleotides align to TRBD2. Germline lookup yields CDR1 SEHNR and CDR2 FQNEAQ (reference sequence). The CDR3 spans 16 residues. Unmatched junction bases numbered 7, after V lost 5 bases and J lost 6 bases. The CDR3 DNA is TGTGCCAGCAGCCTTACGAGACTAGCGGGAGGCAATGAGCAGTTCTTC. Encoded protein: CASSLTRLAGGNEQFF.

This rearrangement joins TRBV6-2 or TRBV6-3 to TRBJ2-3, with D possibly matching TRBD2 (6 bases). The germline V gene has CDR1 MNHEY and CDR2 SVGEGT. Trimming shortened V by 5 bases and J by 6 bases, and 15 bases separated the two germline ends. The CDR3 totals 14 residues. The CDR3 nucleotides are TGTGCCAGCAGTGACGGACTACTTGGCGATACGCAGTATTTT. This gives the protein CASSDGLLGDTQYF.

This clonotype was picked up a small number of times. J is TRBJ2-1 and V is TRBV4-2; 11 positions match TRBD2. The ends lost 1 base at V and 0 bases at J; junction bases unmatched: 11. Germline V gene lookup returns CDR1 LGHNA and CDR2 YNFKEQ. The CDR3 consists of 20 residues. The CDR3 here is CASSQVSVLAGVSSYNEQFF. The CDR3 DNA is TGTGCCAGCAGCCAAGTAAGCGTACTAGCGGGAGTGAGCTCCTACAATGAGCAGTTCTTC.

This clonotype was found a few times. The chain combines TRBV28 with TRBJ1-2; 7 bases are shared with TRBD1. CDR3 size: 13 residues. The germline V gene encodes CDR1 MDHEN and CDR2 SYDVKM. V lost 5 bases and J lost 5; bases outside the gene matches: 5. The CDR3 region is CASSRDSSYGYTF. In DNA form, the CDR3 reads TGTGCCAGCAGTCGGGACAGTTCATATGGCTACACCTTC.

The chain is built from TRBV12-3 or TRBV12-4 and TRBJ2-4, with TRBD1 identical over 7 bases. Losses at the gene ends were 8 bases for V and 0 bases for J; bases not matched to a gene: 13. The CDR3 loop spans 17 amino acids. The CDR3 nucleotides are TGTGCCAGCTCACTAGGGGGCTCCAGAGGAGCCAAAAACATTCAGTACTTC. This sequence encodes CASSLGGSRGAKNIQYF.

This clonotype was detected a few times. The V gene is TRBV7-2, the J gene TRBJ2-5, with D uncertain. The assigned J gene may be wrong: the sequence end matches TRBJ2-7 better. The CDR3 has 12 amino acids. The germline V gene encodes CDR1 SGHTA and CDR2 FQGNSA. The CDR3 DNA reads as TGTGCCAGCAGCGTAGTGGGGTACGAGCAGTACTTC. Its translation: CASSVVGYEQYF.

The chain has TRBV1 and TRBJ2-4. TRBV1 is a listed pseudogene. This CDR3 has 16 amino acids. DNA of the CDR3: TGCACCAGCAGCCAGATAGAGTGTCTAGCCAAAAACATTCAGTACTTC. This translates into CTSSQIECLAKNIQYF.

The V call is TRBV6-2 or TRBV6-3, the J call TRBJ2-5, with D perhaps matching TRBD2 (5 bases). The closer fit of TRBJ2-7 to the DNA end suggests the J call may be wrong. This CDR3 is 14 amino acids long. Germline lookup yields CDR1 MNHEY and CDR2 SVGEGT. The CDR3 nucleotides read TGTGCCAGCTTTAGTGGCCACGGGGACTACGAGCAGTACTTC. It translates to CASFSGHGDYEQYF.

The chain carries TRBV4-3 and TRBJ1-4; 11 bases line up with TRBD1. CDR1 is LGHNA, CDR2 YSLEER, per germline. The J segment lost 7 bases and the V segment lost 4 bases, leaving 11 bases of the junction unmatched. The CDR3 contains 17 residues. CDR3 sequence: CASSRSYKGQGGEKLFF. CDR3 bases: TGCGCCAGCAGCCGCAGCTATAAGGGACAGGGGGGTGAAAAACTGTTTTTT.

This clonotype was seen more than once but under ten times. This chain links TRBV27 with TRBJ2-5; the D gene is possibly TRBD1 (6 bases). TRBJ2-1 explains the end of the DNA better; the J call may be wrong. Germline CDR1 reads MNHEY; CDR2 reads SMNVEV (reference sequence). CDR3 length: 14 residues. DNA of the CDR3: TGTGCCAGCAGCTCAGGTGCAGGGGTTAATGAGCAGTTCTTC. This encodes CASSSGAGVNEQFF.

This clonotype was seen more than once but under ten times. One junction end does not reproduce the germline sequence, and a read error may be involved. The genes are TRBV10-3 and TRBJ2-1; D may be TRBD2 (6 bases). Germline V gives CDR1 ENHRY, CDR2 SYGVKD. The CDR3 consists of 15 residues. This CDR3 reads CAISERPSGEERAHF. The CDR3 bases are TGTGCCATCAGTGAGAGACCATCTGGGGAGGAGCGGGCCCACTTC.

This chain joins TRBV29-1 and TRBJ2-5; TRBD1 matches 8 bases. The CDR3 spans 15 residues. Germline loops: CDR1 SQVTM, CDR2 ANQGSEA. With V trimmed by 1 base and J by 2 bases, 6 bases remained unmatched. CDR3 coding DNA: TGCAGCGTTGAAGGCCTGGACAGGGTACAAGAGACCCAGTACTTC. Its translation: CSVEGLDRVQETQYF.

In its sample, this clonotype was seen a few times. The chain recombines TRBV12-3 or TRBV12-4 with TRBJ1-2, with 7 bases fitting TRBD1. V lost 6 bases to trimming and J lost 2 bases; unmatched junction nucleotides: 6. The length of the CDR3 is 14 residues. The CDR3 DNA sequence: TGTGCCAGCAGGGCGACAGGGACGAACTATGGCTACACCTTC. Translated: CASRATGTNYGYTF.

This chain joins TRBV25-1 and TRBJ1-1; no clear D. Germline CDR1 MGHDK, CDR2 SYGVNS. This CDR3 region has 11 residues. Trimming removed 1 base at V and 7 bases at J, with 4 bases between. CDR3 bases: TGTGCCAGCAGTGAATTGGGTGAAGCTTTCTTT. This gives the protein CASSELGEAFF.

The genes are TRBV10-3 and TRBJ2-5; D possibly uses TRBD1 or TRBD2 (5 bases each). The end of the DNA is better explained by TRBJ2-7, so the J call may be wrong. The CDR3 has 14 amino acids. Per the germline V gene, CDR1 is ENHRY and CDR2 is SYGVKD. This CDR3 reads CAISREGRTYEQYF. CDR3 nucleotides: TGTGCCATCAGTAGAGAGGGGCGTACCTACGAGCAGTACTTC.

The chain links TRBV12-3 or TRBV12-4 to TRBJ2-7, with 13 bases that match TRBD2. The J segment lost 2 bases and the V segment lost 6 bases, leaving 4 bases of the junction unmatched. The CDR3 length is 15 residues. The CDR3 DNA is TGTGCCAGCAGCGGGGGACTAGCGGGGCCCTACGAGCAGTACTTC. Residues: CASSGGLAGPYEQYF.